A single sample is the source of the 16 T cell receptor beta chains below, sequenced in a study of cytomegalovirus exposure and HLA in healthy donors. The PCR ran on 60 Vbeta and 13 Jbeta primers. TCRdb's table, derived via immunoSEQ multiplex PCR, lists solely in-frame clones and lacks some. The table lists approximately 86,000 clones, 76% of them singletons. Source material: PBMCs. All receptors derive from a man between 35 and 55 years old in good health and CMV-seronegative.

This clone was seen just once. The chain uses TRBV5-6 and TRBJ2-7; a possible D gene is TRBD1 (5 bases). Trimming shortened V by 5 bases and J by 5 bases, and 11 bases separated the two germline ends. This CDR3 comprises 12 residues. Germline CDR1 is SGHDT and CDR2 is YYEEEE. The CDR3 loop is CASSLADNEQYF. The CDR3 nucleotides are TGTGCCAGCAGTCTTGCGGACAACGAGCAGTACTTC. Filled out from reference TRBV5-6 and TRBJ2-7, the complete variable domain reads DAGVTQSPTHLIKTRGQQVTLRCSPKSGHDTVSWYQQALGQGPQFIFQYYEEEERQRGNFPDRFSGHQFPNYSSELNVNALLLGDSALYLCASSLADNEQYFGPGTRLTVT.

This chain uses TRBV7-9 with TRBJ1-2; D gene ambiguous. V lost 5 bases, J lost 5 bases, and 12 bases lay in between. Germline CDR1 reads SEHNR; CDR2 reads FQNEAQ (reference sequence). The CDR3 is made up of 13 amino acids. CDR3 bases: TGTGCCAGCAGCCGGACCGCGGGGTATGGCTACACCTTC. This translates into CASSRTAGYGYTF. The variable domain in full, completed from reference TRBV7-9 and TRBJ1-2, reads DTGVSQNPRHKITKRGQNVTFRCDPISEHNRLYWYRQTLGQGPEFLTYFQNEAQLEKSRLLSDRFSAERPKGSFSTLEIQRTEQGDSAMYLCASSRTAGYGYTFGSGTRLTVV.

The rearrangement links TRBV10-3 to TRBJ2-5, with 7 bases aligning to TRBD1. Germline CDR1 is ENHRY and CDR2 is SYGVKD. The CDR3 sequence is 17 residues long. Germline trimming cut 2 bases from V and 3 bases from J; bases unmatched to any gene: 12. CDR3 sequence reads: CAISEPLTGPGKETQYF. DNA for the CDR3: TGTGCCATCAGTGAGCCCCTGACAGGGCCTGGGAAAGAGACCCAGTACTTC.

This chain joins TRBV9 and TRBJ1-1; D call uncertain. Trimming cost V 0 bases and J 3 bases, with 6 bases left between them. The CDR3 covers 13 residues. Germline lookup yields CDR1 SGDLS and CDR2 YYNGEE. The CDR3 sequence is CASSVGSHTEAFF. The CDR3 region has the DNA TGTGCCAGCAGCGTAGGTAGTCACACTGAAGCTTTCTTT.

The V call is TRBV5-1, the J call TRBJ2-2; no reliable D call. Germline values: CDR1 SGHRS, CDR2 YFSETQ. There are 14 residues in the CDR3. V shed 4 bases and J shed 2 bases, with 9 bases lying between them. The CDR3 DNA reads TGCGCCAGCAGCCCAACGGTTAACACCGGGGAGCTGTTTTTT. The encoded protein is CASSPTVNTGELFF.

The V and J genes are TRBV5-4 and TRBJ2-5; a weak D match, TRBD2 (8 bases). Trimming pared 4 bases from V and 4 bases from J, leaving 23 bases between. The CDR3 length is 17 residues. CDR1 is SGHNT and CDR2 is YYREEE in the germline V gene (reference sequence). CDR3 sequence (DNA): TGTGCCAGCAGCCTCGTCGGGGGGACTAGGACAGGAGAGACCCAGTACTTC. Translation: CASSLVGGTRTGETQYF.

The chain recombines TRBV11-2 with TRBJ2-7, with TRBD1 matching 8 bases. The J segment lost 1 base and the V segment lost 6 bases, leaving 5 bases of the junction unmatched. The CDR3 contains 14 residues. Germline CDR1 reads SGHAT; CDR2 reads FQNNGV. The CDR3 spells CASRRTGPSYEQYF. The CDR3 coding sequence is TGTGCCAGCAGAAGGACAGGGCCTTCCTACGAGCAGTACTTC.

The chain couples TRBV7-3 to TRBJ2-7, with 10 bases fitting TRBD2. This CDR3 spans 15 amino acids. Germline loops: CDR1 SGHTA, CDR2 FQGTGA. V dropped 5 bases and J dropped 1; count of bases not matched to a gene: 5. CDR3 amino acids: CASSSGAGGSYEQYF. CDR3 DNA sequence: TGTGCCAGCAGCAGTGGAGCGGGGGGGTCCTACGAGCAGTACTTC. The full variable domain, completed using reference TRBV7-3 and TRBJ2-7, is GAGVSQTPSNKVTEKGKYVELRCDPISGHTALYWYRQSLGQGPEFLIYFQGTGAADDSGLPNDRFFAVRPEGSVSTLKIQRTERGDSAVYLCASSSGAGGSYEQYFGPGTRLTVT.

This chain links TRBV5-1 with TRBJ2-7, with D possibly TRBD1 on 6 matching bases. Germline lookup yields CDR1 SGHRS and CDR2 YFSETQ. V shed 5 bases and J shed 1 base, with 16 bases lying between them. The CDR3 contains 15 residues. CDR3 nucleotide sequence: TGCGCCAGCAGTAAACAGCGGACAGAGTCCTACGAGCAGTACTTC. This gives the protein CASSKQRTESYEQYF.

The CDR3: CASSLQGVVDSPLHF. CDR3 sequence (DNA): TGTGCCAGCAGCCTACAGGGGGTGGTTGATTCACCCCTCCACTTT. The genes are TRBV7-2 and TRBJ1-6; 8 bases fit TRBD1. CDR3 length: 15 residues. CDR1 is SGHTA and CDR2 is FQGNSA in the germline V gene. Trimming removed 5 bases from V and 8 bases from J; junction bases left unmatched: 8.

The chain links TRBV27 to TRBJ1-5, with TRBD1 matching over 10 bases. CDR3 length equals 18 residues. The trim removed 5 bases at V and 2 bases at J, leaving 12 bases unmatched. Germline CDR1 and CDR2: MNHEY and SMNVEV (reference sequence). The CDR3 loop is CASSRTTGGRSGNQPQHF. The CDR3 DNA reads as TGTGCCAGCAGTCGAACGACAGGGGGCCGGTCTGGCAATCAGCCCCAGCATTTT.

The rearrangement joins TRBV10-3 to TRBJ2-5, with 7 nucleotides matching TRBD1. The CDR3 sequence is 15 residues long. Germline-derived CDR1 and CDR2 are ENHRY and SYGVKD. J was trimmed by 1 base and V by 0 bases; bases with no gene match: 2. The chain's CDR3 is CAISESRQGQETQYF. In DNA form, the CDR3 reads TGTGCCATCAGTGAGTCTCGACAGGGCCAAGAGACCCAGTACTTC.

The chain joins TRBV19 to TRBJ1-2; 8 bases map to TRBD1. Germline CDR1 is LNHDA and CDR2 is SQIVND (reference sequence). The CDR3 contains 13 residues. Trimming removed 6 bases from V and 8 bases from J; junction bases left unmatched: 8. CDR3 amino acids: CASSMDREDGYTF. DNA of the CDR3: TGTGCCAGTAGCATGGACAGGGAAGACGGCTACACCTTC.

V and J are TRBV29-1 and TRBJ2-7; maybe TRBD2 (5 bases). V was shortened by 3 bases and J by 4 bases, with 7 bases between the two germline ends. CDR3 length: 11 amino acids. Germline V gene lookup returns CDR1 SQVTM and CDR2 ANQGSEA. In DNA form, the CDR3 reads TGCAGCGTTGATACGGGGTACGAGCAGTACTTC. This sequence encodes CSVDTGYEQYF.

The CDR3 DNA sequence: TGTGCCAGCAGCCAGGGGGACGAGCAGTACTTC. Translation gives CASSQGDEQYF. The V and J genes are TRBV7-3 and TRBJ2-7; 7 positions agree with TRBD1. The CDR3 covers 11 residues. CDR1 and CDR2 from the germline V gene are SGHTA and FQGTGA. V shed 5 bases and J 5 bases; nucleotides not matched to a gene: 0. The complete variable domain, with remaining parts taken from reference TRBV7-3 and TRBJ2-7, reads GAGVSQTPSNKVTEKGKYVELRCDPISGHTALYWYRQSLGQGPEFLIYFQGTGAADDSGLPNDRFFAVRPEGSVSTLKIQRTERGDSAVYLCASSQGDEQYFGPGTRLTVT.

The chain uses TRBV2 and TRBJ2-5; TRBD2 is a possible D gene (6 bases). Trimming removed 5 bases from V and 11 bases from J, with 18 bases in between. CDR3 length equals 13 residues. The germline V gene has CDR1 SNHLY and CDR2 FYNNEI. The CDR3 loop reads CASSRGLSGEQYF. As DNA, the CDR3 is TGTGCCAGCAGTAGAGGGCTTTCGGGGGAGCAGTACTTC.